What follows describes a single TCR beta chain. The target antigen is unknown. Genomic DNA was employed as the template in profiling TCR beta VDJ and CDR3. From the reads, TCRdb called clonotypes with MiXCR, one entry per CDR3 protein. The sample contains 100,000 to 150,000 distinct CDR3 sequences, almost 40% of which appear only once. The entry originates in a study of CD8+CD57+ T cells in acquired aplastic anemia. The sequenced patients had an expansion of CD8+CD57+ cells seen by flow cytometry. Losses at the gene ends were 5 bases for V and 6 bases for J; bases not matched to a gene: 7. Looked up from germline, CDR1 is SGHAT and CDR2 is FQNNGV. The CDR3 contains 14 residues. Study results and caveats: The same twenty-nine CD8+ CDR3 sequences occurred in patients and in controls.

The sequenced sample was sorted CD4+, CD8+, or CD8+CD57+ T cells (not recorded which) from PBMCs. The TCR comes from a human donor with aplastic anemia. The chain is built from TRBV11-2 and TRBJ1-1; 9 bases align to TRBD1. The chain's CDR3 is CASSLDRGKAEAFF. CDR3 nucleotides: TGTGCCAGCAGCCTGGACAGGGGAAAGGCTGAAGCTTTCTTT. Supplemented by reference TRBV11-2 and TRBJ1-1, the full variable domain reads EAGVAQSPRYKIIEKRQSVAFWCNPISGHATLYWYQQILGQGPKLLIQFQNNGVVDDSQLPKDRFSAERLKGVDSTLKIQPAKLEDSAVYLCASSLDRGKAEAFFGQGTRLTVV.